These 14 T cell receptor beta chains share one sample of origin, sequenced in a study of cytomegalovirus exposure and HLA in healthy donors. It was with 60 Vbeta and 13 Jbeta primers that the PCR ran. Profiled with immunoSEQ multiplex PCR; TCRdb holds only in-frame clones, not every one. Of about 88,000 clones listed, roughly 74% are singletons. Sequencing input: PBMCs. Receptors originate from a woman aged 18-35 years in good health and CMV-seropositive.

The V call is TRBV28, the J call TRBJ2-7; no definite D call. The CDR3 loop spans 12 amino acids. V lost 2 bases to trimming and J lost 3 bases, with 5 bases between them. CDR1 is MDHEN and CDR2 is SYDVKM in the germline V gene. Here the CDR3 DNA reads TGTGCCAGCAGTTTACAGAACTACGAGCAGTACTTC. Encoded protein: CASSLQNYEQYF.

DNA of the CDR3: TGTGCCAGTAGTCTCGGACAGGGCCCTAACTATGGCTACACCTTC. This codes for CASSLGQGPNYGYTF. This sequence joins TRBV19 and TRBJ1-2; 8 bases are a match to TRBD1. V dropped 5 bases and J dropped 0; count of bases not matched to a gene: 5. CDR3 length: 15 amino acids. Germline V CDR1 and CDR2: LNHDA, SQIVND (reference sequence).

The V and J genes are TRBV6-1 and TRBJ2-7; TRBD1 is a possible D gene (5 bases). Germline loops: CDR1 MNHNS, CDR2 SASEGT. The CDR3 sequence is 15 residues long. V was clipped by 0 bases and J by 7 bases, with 16 bases between them. DNA for the CDR3: TGTGCCAGCAGTGAAGCGTGGCTAGGGGCCCGAGAGCAGTACTTC. It yields the protein CASSEAWLGAREQYF.

V usage is TRBV19 and J usage is TRBJ2-3, with 11 bases matching TRBD2. The trim removed 6 bases at V and 2 bases at J, leaving 4 bases unmatched. There are 15 residues in the CDR3. Germline CDR1 LNHDA, CDR2 SQIVND (reference sequence). CDR3 loop: CASRKTSGVTDTQYF. CDR3 sequence (DNA): TGTGCCAGTAGGAAGACTAGCGGGGTCACAGATACGCAGTATTTT.

CDR3 sequence (DNA): TGTGCCAGCTCACCACCACGACAGGGCTTTATGGAGCAGTACTTC. As protein: CASSPPRQGFMEQYF. J is TRBJ2-7 and V is TRBV18, with 7 bases matching TRBD1. The CDR3 totals 15 residues. V lost 0 bases and J lost 7; bases outside the gene matches: 9. Germline CDR1 is KGHSH and CDR2 is LQKENI.

This sequence joins TRBV18 and TRBJ2-7; 7 positions agree with TRBD1. With 6 bases clipped from V and 3 bases from J, the junction kept 8 bases outside the gene matches. Germline V gene sequence: CDR1 KGHSH, CDR2 LQKENI. The CDR3 is made up of 14 amino acids. The CDR3 region is CASSPGTVNYEQYF. CDR3 nucleotides: TGTGCCAGCTCTCCCGGGACAGTCAACTACGAGCAGTACTTC.

The chain has TRBV7-9 and TRBJ1-6; perhaps TRBD1 as D (6 bases). V lost 1 base and J lost 10, with 11 bases in between. Germline assignment: CDR1 SEHNR and CDR2 FQNEAQ (reference sequence). The CDR3 runs to 14 residues. The CDR3: CASSLGQGSSPLHF. The CDR3 DNA reads TGTGCCAGCAGCTTAGGGCAGGGGAGCTCACCCCTCCACTTT.

V is TRBV6-6 and J is TRBJ2-1; 8 nucleotides match TRBD2. There are 15 residues in the CDR3. Germline trimming cut 0 bases from V and 6 bases from J; bases unmatched to any gene: 4. Germline loops: CDR1 MNHNY, CDR2 SVGAGI (reference sequence). The CDR3 coding sequence is TGTGCCAGCAGTTACTCAGCGGGAGCCCCCAATGAGCAGTTCTTC. Its translation: CASSYSAGAPNEQFF.

This chain links TRBV18 with TRBJ1-2, with TRBD1 matching 7 bases. CDR3 length equals 15 residues. Trimming took 5 bases from V and 8 from J; bases not matched to a gene: 14. Germline V gene data show CDR1 as KGHSH and CDR2 as LQKENI. The CDR3 sequence is CASSADRVEVGGYTF. CDR3 coding DNA: TGTGCCAGCTCAGCAGACAGGGTGGAAGTTGGAGGCTACACCTTC. The full variable domain, in which reference TRBV18 and TRBJ1-2 provide the parts outside the CDR3, is NAGVMQNPRHLVRRRGQEARLRCSPMKGHSHVYWYRQLPEEGLKFMVYLQKENIIDESGMPKERFSAEFPKEGPSILRIQQVVRGDSAAYFCASSADRVEVGGYTFGSGTRLTVV.

This clone is a singleton in its sample. V and J are TRBV6-1 and TRBJ2-1, with D unresolved. This CDR3 region has 15 residues. Germline loops: CDR1 MNHNS, CDR2 SASEGT. V gave up 2 bases and J gave up 0 bases, with 8 bases separating them. This CDR3 reads CASSEIYSSYNEQFF. Here the CDR3 DNA reads TGTGCCAGCAGTGAAATTTATAGCTCCTACAATGAGCAGTTCTTC.

The chain couples TRBV19 to TRBJ1-1; 7 nucleotides line up with TRBD1. With 6 bases clipped from V and 4 bases from J, the junction kept 8 bases outside the gene matches. The CDR3 runs to 14 residues. The germline V gene encodes CDR1 LNHDA and CDR2 SQIVND (reference sequence). The chain's CDR3 is CASSKTGFFTEAFF. The CDR3 bases are TGTGCCAGTAGCAAGACAGGGTTTTTCACTGAAGCTTTCTTT.

This chain uses TRBV10-3 with TRBJ1-4; D call uncertain. V was pared by 3 bases and J by 0 bases, with 11 bases between. The CDR3 has 16 amino acids. Per germline, CDR1 ENHRY and CDR2 SYGVKD. The CDR3 spells CAISERLPATNEKLFF. The DNA of the CDR3 is TGTGCCATCAGTGAAAGACTCCCTGCAACTAATGAAAAACTGTTTTTT.

This rearrangement joins TRBV7-8 to TRBJ2-1; D is uncertain. The V and J ends lost 5 bases and 5 bases respectively, with 13 bases between them. The CDR3 totals 14 residues. Germline V gives CDR1 SGHVS, CDR2 FQNEAQ. The CDR3: CASSRISLDNEQFF. The CDR3 coding sequence is TGTGCCAGCAGCAGAATTAGTCTAGACAATGAGCAGTTCTTC.

V gene TRBV7-2 combines with J gene TRBJ1-1, with 11 bases identical to TRBD1. This CDR3 region has 14 residues. V dropped 1 base and J dropped 10; count of bases not matched to a gene: 5. Per the germline V gene, CDR1 is SGHTA and CDR2 is FQGNSA. The CDR3 sequence is CASSLERTGGLAFF. DNA for the CDR3: TGTGCCAGCAGCTTAGAAAGGACAGGGGGCCTAGCTTTCTTT.